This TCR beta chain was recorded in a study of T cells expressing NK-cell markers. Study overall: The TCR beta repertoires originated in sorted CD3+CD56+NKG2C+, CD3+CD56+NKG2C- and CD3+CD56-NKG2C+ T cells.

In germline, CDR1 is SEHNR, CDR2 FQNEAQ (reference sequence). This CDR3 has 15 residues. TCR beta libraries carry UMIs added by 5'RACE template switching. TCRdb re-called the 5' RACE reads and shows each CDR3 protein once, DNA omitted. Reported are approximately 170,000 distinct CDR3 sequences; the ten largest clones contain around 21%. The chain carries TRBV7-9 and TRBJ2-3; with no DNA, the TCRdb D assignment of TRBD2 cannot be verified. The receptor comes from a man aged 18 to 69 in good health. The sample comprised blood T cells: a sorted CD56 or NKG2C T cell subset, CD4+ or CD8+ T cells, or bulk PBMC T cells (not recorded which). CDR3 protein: CASSLRGRAVDTQYF.